This is a list of T cell receptor beta chains from one sample in a study of T cells in Graves' hyperthyroidism and ophthalmopathy. TCRdb ran MiXCR on the multiplex PCR reads and lists one entry per CDR3 protein. The sample shows over 150,000 distinct CDR3 sequences, about 15% of them seen only once. Sample: blood. All receptors derive from a woman aged 50 to 60 with Graves' hyperthyroidism. CDR3s include the opening cysteine and the closing phenylalanine or tryptophan. The D gene is left open where the match is weak. Expanded clones get a size class; other rows say once, few or many, or leave the size out.

TGTGCCTGGATTTCCCCAGGGTGGGGGAACACTGAAGCTTTCTTT	CAWISPGWGNTEAFF	TRBJ1-1	TRBV30	-	many
TGTGCCAGTAGTATAGTGGTGAATGAGCAGTTCTTC	CASSIVVNEQFF	TRBJ2-1	TRBV19	-	many
TGTGCCAGCAGCAATCCAGGGTGGGGGGAAAAACTGTTTTTT	CASSNPGWGEKLFF	TRBJ1-4	TRBV7-2	-	-
TGTGCCAGCAGCTTGGGGTACGGGACTAGGTACAATGAGCAGTTCTTC	CASSLGYGTRYNEQFF	TRBJ2-1	TRBV7-9	TRBD2	-
TGTGCCAGCAGCCAAGGACAGGGGCTTTGGGACACTGAAGCTTTCTTT	CASSQGQGLWDTEAFF	TRBJ1-1	TRBV3-1	TRBD1	many
TGTGCCAGCTCTCCAAGGACGTGGAACTATGGCTACACCTTC	CASSPRTWNYGYTF	TRBJ1-2	TRBV11-2	-	many
TGCGCCAGCAAGGAAGCGTCTAGCACAGATACGCAGTATTTT	CASKEASSTDTQYF	TRBJ2-3	TRBV10-2	-	few
TGTGCCAGCAGCCACACCCGAGCGGGAGGAGGCACAGATACGCAGTATTTT	CASSHTRAGGGTDTQYF	TRBJ2-3	TRBV14	TRBD2	many
TGTGCCATCAGCCCTGAGTCCTCTGGGGCCAACGTCCTGACTTTC	CAISPESSGANVLTF	TRBJ2-6	TRBV10-3	-	-
TGTGCCAGCACCCAACAGGGGCCACCTTACGAGCAGTACTTC	CASTQQGPPYEQYF	TRBJ2-7	TRBV27	TRBD1	-
TGTGCCAGCTCACAGAATACAGGGGGCTCCAACTATGGCTACACCTTC	CASSQNTGGSNYGYTF	TRBJ1-2	TRBV18	TRBD1	-
TGTGCCTGGAGTCCGGCCAACACCGGGGAGCTGTTTTTT	CAWSPANTGELFF	TRBJ2-2	TRBV30	-	-
TGTGCCAGTAGTCGGGGGGGACAGGGGAACACTGAAGCTTTCTTT	CASSRGGQGNTEAFF	TRBJ1-1	TRBV19	TRBD1	-
TGTGCCAGCAGCTTGGTCGCGACCAACTTGAACACTGAAGCTTTCTTT	CASSLVATNLNTEAFF	TRBJ1-1	TRBV5-4	-	few
TGTGCCAGCAGCCAAGCGGCGGGGACCGCGAAGGGCTATGAGCAGTTCTTC	CASSQAAGTAKGYEQFF	TRBJ2-1	TRBV14	-	many
TGTGCCAGCAGCTTAGCCAGGGGAGGCCCCCAGCATTTT	CASSLARGGPQHF	TRBJ1-5	TRBV7-8	-	few
TGTGCCAGCAGCCCAGTGAGGGGCGTAGGGGCCCTTTTGAACACTGAAGCTTTCTTT	CASSPVRGVGALLNTEAFF	TRBJ1-1	TRBV7-6	-	once
TGTGCCAGCAAAGGGGGCAGCCACCTCTATGGCTACACCTTC	CASKGGSHLYGYTF	TRBJ1-2	TRBV6-1	TRBD1	few
TGTGCCACCAGTGATCCGGGACAGGGACAGGAGACCCAGTACTTC	CATSDPGQGQETQYF	TRBJ2-5	TRBV24-1	TRBD1	many
TGTGCCATCAGTGAGTCCCGGGAGACCCAGTACTTC	CAISESRETQYF	TRBJ2-5	TRBV10-3	-	few
TGCAGTGCTAGAGCACTCGGACAAGGGCGTTCCACATTGAATTCACCCCTCCACTTT	CSARALGQGRSTLNSPLHF	TRBJ1-6	TRBV20-1	-	-
TGTGCCAGCTCACCGTCGATTAACAGGGATGTCACTGAAGCTTTCTTT	CASSPSINRDVTEAFF	TRBJ1-1	TRBV18	-	-
TGCAGCGTGAAACAGGGGACGAGCACTGAAGCTTTCTTT	CSVKQGTSTEAFF	TRBJ1-1	TRBV29-1	TRBD1	many
TGTGCCAGCAGTGGGCTAGCGGGAGTGACCTACGAGCAGTACTTC	CASSGLAGVTYEQYF	TRBJ2-7	TRBV28	TRBD2	many
TGTGCCAGCAGCTTGGGACCTCAGGGCTCCGGGGCCAACGTCCTGACTTTC	CASSLGPQGSGANVLTF	TRBJ2-6	TRBV5-6	-	-
TGTGCCAGCAGCCCACTAGCGTCCCCCTACCAGCAGTACTTC	CASSPLASPYQQYF	TRBJ2-7	TRBV7-9	TRBD2	many
TGTGCCAGCAGGGTTTTTACCGGGGAGCTGTTTTTT	CASRVFTGELFF	TRBJ2-2	TRBV27	-	-
TGTGCCAGCAGTTTGATAGGGGAAATTAACGAGCAGTACTTC	CASSLIGEINEQYF	TRBJ2-7	TRBV28	-	-
TGTGCCAGCAGTGTTTTAGACGCGTACGAGCAGTACTTC	CASSVLDAYEQYF	TRBJ2-7	TRBV2	-	many
TGCAGTGCTAGAGATGGCCAAGAGACCCAGTACTTC	CSARDGQETQYF	TRBJ2-5	TRBV20-1	-	many
TGTGCCTGGAGTTCTGGCTATACGCAGTATTTT	CAWSSGYTQYF	TRBJ2-3	TRBV30	-	many
TGTGCCAGCAGCTGGGTAGCGGAGAGCACAGATACGCAGTATTTT	CASSWVAESTDTQYF	TRBJ2-3	TRBV11-3	-	many
TGTGCCAGCAGTTTCAAGGGGGCCTCGGACACTGAAGCTTTCTTT	CASSFKGASDTEAFF	TRBJ1-1	TRBV27	TRBD1	-
TGCAGCGTTGTTGGACTAGCGGGAGGGATCTACGAGCAGTACTTC	CSVVGLAGGIYEQYF	TRBJ2-7	TRBV29-1	TRBD2	-
TGTGCCAGCTCACCAAGGCTAGCGGCCAGCACAGATACGCAGTATTTT	CASSPRLAASTDTQYF	TRBJ2-3	TRBV18	TRBD2	many
TGTGCTAGTGGTTTGGTACCTGGGACCGCGTCGGGCCAGCCCCAGCATTTT	CASGLVPGTASGQPQHF	TRBJ1-5	TRBV12-5	-	many
TGTGCCAGCACAGGCTCTGGGGCCAACGTCCTGACTTTC	CASTGSGANVLTF	TRBJ2-6	TRBV19	-	-
TGCAGTGCTAGGATGGCAGTAAACACCGGGGAGCTGTTTTTT	CSARMAVNTGELFF	TRBJ2-2	TRBV20-1	-	-
TGCAGTGCTAAGGGGACAGGGGAAAGTCAGCCCCAGCATTTT	CSAKGTGESQPQHF	TRBJ1-5	TRBV20-1	TRBD1	few
TGCAGTGCGGGACCAATGAACACTGAAGCTTTCTTT	CSAGPMNTEAFF	TRBJ1-1	TRBV20-1	-	-
TGTGCCAGCAGCAGGGGTAGCTCCTACGAGCAGTTCTTC	CASSRGSSYEQFF	TRBJ2-1	TRBV28	-	few
TGTGCCAGCAGCTTCCCGGGACAGGGAGCCACAGATACGCAGTATTTT	CASSFPGQGATDTQYF	TRBJ2-3	TRBV7-2	TRBD1	many
TGTGCCAGCAGCCCCTCGGGGGAAAGGTACAATGAGCAGTTCTTC	CASSPSGERYNEQFF	TRBJ2-1	TRBV7-3	-	many
TGCAGTGCTAGAGATCTAAGCGGGAGGTCAAATGAGCAGTTCTTC	CSARDLSGRSNEQFF	TRBJ2-1	TRBV20-1	TRBD2	many
TGTGCCAGCAGTGAATATGGTCCAGACGGCACTGAAGCTTTCTTT	CASSEYGPDGTEAFF	TRBJ1-1	TRBV6-1	-	many
TGTGCCAGCAGCGTATCGGGACAGACAAGTTACTATGGCTACACCTTC	CASSVSGQTSYYGYTF	TRBJ1-2	TRBV9	TRBD1	-